The text below deals with one T cell receptor beta chain. The CDR3 covers 14 residues. Deletions cut 5 bases from V and 4 bases from J, with 12 bases between. Per the germline V gene, CDR1 is SGHAT and CDR2 is FQNNGV. These data are taken from a study of blood T cell repertoires in COVID-19. Study background: Donors in the United States, Italy and Spain gave samples during acute or convalescent COVID-19.

As handled by the study authors: Cell counts per sample came from amplifying reference gene primers. Profiling relied on immunoSEQ multiplex PCR, and the TCRdb table lists in-frame clones only, not all of them. That table furnishes V, J and clone size, whereas the DNA furnished D and trimming. The sample carries fewer than 85,000 clones, roughly four fifths recorded once. Sequenced sample: peripheral blood. The chain uses TRBV11-2 and TRBJ1-5, with D tentatively TRBD1 (6 bases). The receptor was derived from a woman aged 55-69 years with acute or convalescent COVID-19. The DNA for the CDR3 is TGTGCCAGCAGCCCGGACAGAGGTAATCAGCCCCAGCATTTT. It is translated as CASSPDRGNQPQHF.